This T cell receptor (beta chain) was documented in a study of post-analysis software for immune sequencing data. Across the study: Relapsing-remitting, secondary progressive and progressive-relapsing courses of multiple sclerosis were included.

Overall study findings and caveats: Multiple sclerosis patients had significantly lower normalized Chao1 diversity than controls. F measure grouped same-batch samples tightly together. Compared with controls, patients had more of about five TRBV segments, including TRBV5-6, TRBV5-1 and TRBV20-1.

Each TCR beta cDNA library carried unique molecular identifiers. TCRdb called the PCR reads again in MiXCR, with one record for every CDR3 protein. The data contain hundreds of thousands of distinct CDR3 sequences, approximately 45% of them singletons. V dropped 8 bases and J dropped 5; count of bases not matched to a gene: 20. The germline gives CDR1 MNHNS, CDR2 SASEGT. The CDR3 totals 19 residues. The count of this clonotype is one. Its specificity is unknown. Sequencing was carried out using blood. V and J are TRBV6-1 and TRBJ2-2; 10 nucleotides align to TRBD2. The sequence derives from a girl aged 10-17 years with multiple sclerosis. The CDR3 DNA sequence: TGTGCCAGCGGGAGGGGAACTTGGCTAGCGGGAGTGGGGACCGGGGAGCTGTTTTTT. It encodes CASGRGTWLAGVGTGELFF.